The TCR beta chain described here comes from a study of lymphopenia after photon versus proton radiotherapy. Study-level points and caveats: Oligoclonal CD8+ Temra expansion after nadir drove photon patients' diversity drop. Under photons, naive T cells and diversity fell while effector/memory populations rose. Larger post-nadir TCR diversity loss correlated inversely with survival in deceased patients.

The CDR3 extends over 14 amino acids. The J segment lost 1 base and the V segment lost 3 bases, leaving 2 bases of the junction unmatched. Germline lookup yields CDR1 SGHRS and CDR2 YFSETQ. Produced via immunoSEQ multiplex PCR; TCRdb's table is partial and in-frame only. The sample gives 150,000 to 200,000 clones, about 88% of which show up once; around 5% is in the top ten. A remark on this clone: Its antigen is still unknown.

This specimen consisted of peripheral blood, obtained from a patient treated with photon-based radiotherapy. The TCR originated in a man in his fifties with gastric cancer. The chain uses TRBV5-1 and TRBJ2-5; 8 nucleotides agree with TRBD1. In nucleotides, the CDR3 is TGCGCCAGCAGCTGGACAGGGACCCAAGAGACCCAGTACTTC. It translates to CASSWTGTQETQYF.